These 19 T cell receptor beta chains were sequenced from one sample in a study of spatial heterogeneity in lung cancer. Each CDR3 protein is one row after TCRdb ran MiXCR on the 5' RACE reads. The table records 28,000 or so distinct CDR3 sequences, 7.5% to 9.5% of them present only once. Time point reported: sample taken at primary tumor resection. Whole RNA, isolated from tumor, nontumor lung or frozen PBMC, was sequenced without prior sorting. Sequenced here: PBMCs, sampled at surgery. These receptors were taken from a female donor with early-stage non-small cell lung cancer.

The sample holds many counts of this clonotype. V gene TRBV28 combines with J gene TRBJ1-1, with 7 bases that match TRBD1. V was pared by 8 bases and J by 5 bases, with 8 bases of the junction left unmatched. The CDR3 sequence is 13 residues long. Germline lookup yields CDR1 MDHEN and CDR2 SYDVKM. The CDR3 spells CASGETGRTEAFF. In nucleotides, the CDR3 is TGTGCCAGCGGAGAGACAGGGCGGACTGAAGCTTTCTTT.

This clonotype was detected ten times or more. The J gene is TRBJ2-1, the V gene TRBV7-2, with 9 positions matching TRBD2. The V gene's germline CDR1 is SGHTA and CDR2 FQGNSA. The CDR3 has 16 amino acids. The trim removed 2 bases at V and 9 bases at J, leaving 11 bases unmatched. The CDR3 region has the DNA TGTGCCAGCAGCTTAAACACAGGACTAGCGTTGTCTGAGCAGTTCTTC. Protein: CASSLNTGLALSEQFF. The full variable domain, in which reference TRBV7-2 and TRBJ2-1 provide the parts outside the CDR3, is GAGVSQSPSNKVTEKGKDVELRCDPISGHTALYWYRQSLGQGLEFLIYFQGNSAPDKSGLPSDRFSAERTGGSVSTLTIQRTQQEDSAVYLCASSLNTGLALSEQFFGPGTRLTVL.

In this sample, this clonotype turned up a few times. With a much larger clone just one base away, this may be a read error. In this CDR3 the conserved last residue, phenylalanine or tryptophan, is missing, so a read error is likely. This rearrangement joins TRBV11-2 to TRBJ1-4; D unresolved. Per germline, CDR1 SGHAT and CDR2 FQNNGV. The CDR3 totals 13 residues. The germline V and J ends were trimmed by 1 base and 5 bases, with 5 bases remaining between them. The CDR3 DNA reads TGTGCCAGCAGCTTAGTCTTAAATGAAAAACTGTTTTCT. Translated: CASSLVLNEKLFS.

This clonotype was seen ten or more times. The V gene is TRBV21-1, the J gene TRBJ2-7; the table's D call, TRBD2, was not checked against the DNA. TRBV21-1 is termed a pseudogene. The CDR3 spans 16 residues. This CDR3 is CASSKASLAGRYEQYV. The CDR3 DNA reads TGTGCCAGCAGCAAAGCATCGCTAGCGGGGCGCTACGAGCAGTACGTC.

This clonotype showed up many times. The rearrangement links TRBV19 to TRBJ2-1; TRBD2 matches at 13 bases. Germline CDR1 is LNHDA and CDR2 is SQIVND (reference sequence). The V segment lost 5 bases and the J segment 12 bases; nucleotides outside the gene matches: 7. The CDR3 length is 14 residues. The CDR3: CASSATGTSGVQFF. Here the CDR3 DNA reads TGTGCCAGTAGTGCAACCGGGACTAGCGGGGTGCAGTTCTTC.

This clonotype was seen ten or more times. V is TRBV19 and J is TRBJ2-1; D remains unclear. The germline V gene has CDR1 LNHDA and CDR2 SQIVND (reference sequence). There are 13 residues in the CDR3. Trimming left V 1 base short and J 3 bases short, with 4 bases between. The CDR3 sequence: CASSIGVYNEQFF. CDR3 bases: TGTGCCAGTAGTATAGGAGTCTACAATGAGCAGTTCTTC.

This clonotype was seen a handful of times. This sequence joins TRBV7-2 and TRBJ1-5; D is unresolved. Trimming removed 1 base from V and 4 bases from J, with 11 bases in between. CDR3 size: 15 residues. Per the germline V gene, CDR1 is SGHTA and CDR2 is FQGNSA. The CDR3 DNA is TGTGCCAGCAGCTTAGTGTCGTCAGCAAATCAGCCCCAGCATTTT. Protein product: CASSLVSSANQPQHF.

This clonotype was seen at least ten times. The CDR3 here is CASSSSQGWDTEAFF. The CDR3 coding sequence is TGTGCCAGCTCATCCTCCCAGGGTTGGGACACTGAAGCTTTCTTT. This chain uses TRBV18 with TRBJ1-1, with D possibly TRBD1 on 5 matching bases. Germline CDR1 and CDR2: KGHSH and LQKENI. The CDR3 is 15 residues long. Trimming shortened V by 5 bases and J by 3 bases, and 16 bases separated the two germline ends.

This clonotype has ten or more counts. The CDR3 bases are TGTGCCAGCAGCTTCCGGGTCTCCGCTGAAGCTTTCTTT. It is translated as CASSFRVSAEAFF. The chain carries TRBV7-8 and TRBJ1-1; D unresolved. V was clipped by 3 bases and J by 6 bases, with 11 bases between them. Germline CDR1 SGHVS, CDR2 FQNEAQ. This CDR3 has 13 residues.

The rearrangement links TRBV12-3 or TRBV12-4 to TRBJ2-2; possibly TRBD2 for D (6 bases). Between the trimmed V and J ends, which lost 6 bases and 8 bases, there was a span of 13 bases. There are 13 residues in the CDR3. CDR3 DNA sequence: TGTGCCAGCAGGCTGGGGGGAGTGGGGGAGCTGTTTTTT. Amino acids: CASRLGGVGELFF.

This clonotype was picked up many times. The CDR3 region is CATSPKDSPLHF. DNA of the CDR3: TGTGCCACCAGCCCCAAGGATTCACCCCTCCACTTT. The J gene is TRBJ1-6, the V gene TRBV15; no clear D gene. Trimming cost V 5 bases and J 8 bases, with 7 bases left between them. Germline CDR1 and CDR2: LNHNV and YYDKDF (reference sequence). The CDR3 consists of 12 residues.

This clonotype was recorded at least ten times. The chain couples TRBV12-5 to TRBJ1-1, with TRBD1 identical over 10 bases. With V trimmed by 3 bases and J by 4 bases, 2 bases remained unmatched. In germline, CDR1 is LGHNT, CDR2 FRNRAP. The CDR3 extends over 14 amino acids. In DNA form, the CDR3 reads TGTGCTAGTGGTTTTGGGGACAGGGGCACTGAAGCTTTCTTT. Its protein product is CASGFGDRGTEAFF.

Regarding this clonotype: Germline is not matched at one junction end, which may reflect a read error. The rearrangement joins TRBV10-2 to TRBJ2-7, with D uncertain. The CDR3 spans 12 residues. CDR1 is WSHSY and CDR2 is SAAADI in the germline V gene. This chain's CDR3 is CASSEGLYGQYF. CDR3 sequence (DNA): TGCGCCAGCAGTGAGGGGCTCTACGGGCAGTACTTC.

This clonotype turned up a few times. This sequence joins TRBV27 and TRBJ1-5; 12 bases match TRBD1. CDR1 and CDR2 from the germline V gene are MNHEY and SMNVEV (reference sequence). The CDR3 is 17 residues long. V trimming: 0 bases; J trimming: 3 bases; junction bases outside the gene matches: 3. CDR3 residues: CASSLSGTGGVNQPQHF. The CDR3 nucleotides read TGTGCCAGCAGTTTATCCGGGACAGGGGGCGTCAATCAGCCCCAGCATTTT.

The chain links TRBV2 to TRBJ1-2; 10 bases agree with TRBD1. The germline CDR1 and CDR2 sequences are SNHLY and FYNNEI. The CDR3 is made up of 14 amino acids. With V trimmed by 10 bases and J by 1 base, 6 bases remained unmatched. The CDR3: CATVDRGRNYGYTF. For the CDR3, the DNA is TGTGCCACCGTTGACAGGGGGCGTAACTATGGCTACACCTTC.

The chain employs TRBV27 and TRBJ2-3, with 8 bases that match TRBD1. This CDR3 spans 15 amino acids. CDR1 is MNHEY and CDR2 is SMNVEV in the germline V gene (reference sequence). V lost 5 bases and J lost 1; bases outside the gene matches: 5. The CDR3 region has the DNA TGTGCCAGCAGTACGGACAGGGAGGGCACAGATACGCAGTATTTT. Translating it yields CASSTDREGTDTQYF.

This clonotype has just a few counts. This rearrangement joins TRBV5-1 to TRBJ2-2, with 8 bases identical to TRBD1. The J segment lost 7 bases and the V segment lost 3 bases, leaving 11 bases of the junction unmatched. The CDR3 loop spans 16 amino acids. The V gene's germline CDR1 is SGHRS and CDR2 YFSETQ. CDR3 coding DNA: TGCGCCAGCAGCTCCGGCGGCAGGGGGCTTGTCGGGGAGCTGTTTTTT. This translates into CASSSGGRGLVGELFF.

This clonotype was seen at least ten times. The chain is built from TRBV7-3 and TRBJ2-1; D gene unclear. The CDR3 is 14 residues long. Per the germline V gene, CDR1 is SGHTA and CDR2 is FQGTGA. Trimming stripped 1 base from V and 9 bases from J, with 13 bases between. The CDR3 sequence is CASSLIPGIIEQFF. The CDR3 nucleotides are TGTGCCAGCAGCTTAATCCCAGGTATCATTGAGCAGTTCTTC.

In this sample, this clonotype turned up many times. The rearrangement links TRBV19 to TRBJ1-1, with 10 bases fitting TRBD1. The trim removed 5 bases at V and 6 bases at J, leaving 12 bases unmatched. The CDR3 covers 16 residues. Looked up from germline, CDR1 is LNHDA and CDR2 is SQIVND (reference sequence). The CDR3 reads CASSGFLWDRGPEAFF. Here the CDR3 DNA reads TGTGCCAGTAGTGGATTTCTTTGGGACAGGGGACCTGAAGCTTTCTTT.